The rows below give T cell receptor beta chains drawn from one sample of a study of brain T cells in children with intractable seizures. Only in-frame clones appear in the TCRdb table, and some are missing; sequencing was by immunoSEQ multiplex PCR. The sample includes approximately 77,000 clones, 85% to 95% seen only once; the top ten take approximately 1.5%. The sequences come from peripheral blood, collected at surgery. The origin of the receptors is a boy under three years old with tuberous sclerosis and intractable seizures. Both conserved end residues are part of each CDR3. The D gene is left open where the match is weak. A row's size may be missing; if present it is once, few, many or a size class.

V	J	size	D	DNA	CDR3
TRBV19	TRBJ1-3	-	-	TGTGCCAGTAGTGGATTGAGGAGGGGGTCAGGAAACACCATATATTTT	CASSGLRRGSGNTIYF
TRBV6-5	TRBJ1-1	few	-	TGTGCCAGCAGTTCCAGGGACACTGAAGCTTTCTTT	CASSSRDTEAFF
TRBV19	TRBJ2-3	-	-	TGTGCCAGTAGTCTACAACCCTGGGCAGAATCCTCTAGCACAGATACGCAGTATTTT	CASSLQPWAESSSTDTQYF
TRBV30	TRBJ2-7	-	TRBD2	TGTGCCTGGGGGGGCGGACTAGCGGGAAGTGTATACTACGAGCAGTACTTC	CAWGGGLAGSVYYEQYF
TRBV5-1	TRBJ2-3	-	TRBD2	TGCGCCAGCAGCTTGGCCCTGATGAGACTAGCGGCTAGCACAGATACGCAGTATTTT	CASSLALMRLAASTDTQYF
TRBV21-1	TRBJ2-2	-	-	TGTGCCAGCAGCAAAGCGAGCTCTAGCGGGGGGCAAAACACCGGGGAGCTGTTTTTT	CASSKASSSGGQNTGELFF
TRBV9	TRBJ2-5	-	TRBD1	TGTGCCAGCAGCGCCGGGACAGAAGAGACCCAGTACTTC	CASSAGTEETQYF
TRBV6-5	TRBJ2-1	-	TRBD2	TGTGCCAGCAGTTTACCGGGACTAGGCAATGAGCAGTTCTTC	CASSLPGLGNEQFF
TRBV7-3	TRBJ2-2	-	TRBD2	TGTGCCAGCAGCTCCTCGGGGGGGGACACCGGGGAGCTGTTTTTT	CASSSSGGDTGELFF
TRBV30	TRBJ2-6	-	-	TGTGCCTGGAAAGGGTCCGGGGTGTCTGGGGCCAACGTCCTGACTTTC	CAWKGSGVSGANVLTF
TRBV7-8	TRBJ1-2	-	-	TGTGCCAGCAGCTTAGCGCTACAGAGAAGCTATGGCTACACCTTC	CASSLALQRSYGYTF
TRBV6-1	TRBJ1-5	few	-	TGTGCCAGCAGTGAAACAGGGAATCAGCCCCAGCATTTT	CASSETGNQPQHF
TRBV6-5	TRBJ2-7	-	TRBD2	TGTGCCAGCAGAAAAACCGGGACTAGCCCCAACGAGCAGTACTTC	CASRKTGTSPNEQYF